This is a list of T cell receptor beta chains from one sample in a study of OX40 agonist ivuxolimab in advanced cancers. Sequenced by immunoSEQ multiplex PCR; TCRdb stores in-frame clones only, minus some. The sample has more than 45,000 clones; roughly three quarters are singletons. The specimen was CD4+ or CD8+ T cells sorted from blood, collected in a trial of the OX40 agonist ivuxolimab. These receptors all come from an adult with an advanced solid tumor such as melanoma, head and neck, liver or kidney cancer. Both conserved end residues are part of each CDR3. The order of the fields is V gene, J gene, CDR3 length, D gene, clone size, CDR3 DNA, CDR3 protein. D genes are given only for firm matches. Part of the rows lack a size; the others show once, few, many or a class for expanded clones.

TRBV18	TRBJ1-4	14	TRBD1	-	TGTGCCAGCTTACCGACAGGGTTGAATGAAAAACTGTTTTTT	CASLPTGLNEKLFF
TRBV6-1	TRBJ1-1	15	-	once	TGTGCCAGCAGTGGATGGCACGCTACGAGGACTGAAGCTTTCTTT	CASSGWHATRTEAFF
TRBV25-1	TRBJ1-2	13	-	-	TGTGCCAGCGGCGGGCCTTGGGCGTCGGGCTACACCTTC	CASGGPWASGYTF
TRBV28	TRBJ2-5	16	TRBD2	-	TGTGCCAGCAGTCCGACGACTAGCCCAGGGAAAGAGACCCAGTACTTC	CASSPTTSPGKETQYF
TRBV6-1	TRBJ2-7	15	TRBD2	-	TGTGCCAGCATCGGTAATAGCGGGGGCTCCTACGAGCAGTACTTC	CASIGNSGGSYEQYF
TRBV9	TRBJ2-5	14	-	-	TGTGCCAGCAGCGTAGCGGGAGTCAAAGAGACCCAGTACTTC	CASSVAGVKETQYF
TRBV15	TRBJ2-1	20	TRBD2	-	TGTGCCACCAGCAGAGAACCGGGACTAGCGGGAGGGATCTCCTACAATGAGCAGTTCTTC	CATSREPGLAGGISYNEQFF
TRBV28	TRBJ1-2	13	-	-	TGTGCCAGCAGTTGGGCAGCTAACTATGGCTACACCTTC	CASSWAANYGYTF
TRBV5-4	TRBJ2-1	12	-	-	TGTGCCAGCAGCTTGCCGCAGATGGGGCAGTTCTTC	CASSLPQMGQFF
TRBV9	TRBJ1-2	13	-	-	TGTGCCAGCAGCGTAGTCGAGGGATATGGCTACACCTTC	CASSVVEGYGYTF
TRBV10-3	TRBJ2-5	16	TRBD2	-	TGTGCCATCAGCCCATCTAGCGGGAGTGTGGGAGAGACCCAGTACTTC	CAISPSSGSVGETQYF
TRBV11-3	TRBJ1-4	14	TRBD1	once	TGTGCCAGCAGTTTGGGACAGGGGAACGAAAAACTGTTTTTT	CASSLGQGNEKLFF
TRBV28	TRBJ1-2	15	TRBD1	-	TGTGCCAGCAGCTATGGGACAGTAATTAACTATGGCTACACCTTC	CASSYGTVINYGYTF
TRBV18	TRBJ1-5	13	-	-	TGTGCCAGTTCCGTAGGGAGCAATCAGCCCCAGCATTTT	CASSVGSNQPQHF
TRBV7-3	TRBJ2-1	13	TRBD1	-	TGTGCCAGCAGCACAGACAGGGGAAATGAGCAGTTCTTC	CASSTDRGNEQFF
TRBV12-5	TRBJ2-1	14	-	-	TGTGCTAGTGGTTCGACCCTAGCAGGGGGGGAGCAGTTCTTC	CASGSTLAGGEQFF
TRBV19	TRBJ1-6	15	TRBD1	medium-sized	TGTGCCAGTAGACAAAGGACAGGGTCGACTTCACCCCTCCACTTT	CASRQRTGSTSPLHF
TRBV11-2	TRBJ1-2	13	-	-	TGTGCCAGCAGTGGAACAGGATTCTATGGCTACACCTTC	CASSGTGFYGYTF
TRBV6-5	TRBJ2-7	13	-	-	TGTGCCAGCAGTTACGCGAGTTCCTACGAGCAGTACTTC	CASSYASSYEQYF
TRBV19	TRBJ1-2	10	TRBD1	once	TGTGGAGGACAGGGGGTTGGTCGCACCTTC	CGGQGVGRTF
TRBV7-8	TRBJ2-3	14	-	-	TGTGCCAGCAGCCCCTCCCCGGGCGCAGATACGCAGTATTTT	CASSPSPGADTQYF
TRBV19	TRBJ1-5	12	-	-	TGTGCCAGTAGTATAGACAGGACCCAACAGCATTTT	CASSIDRTQQHF
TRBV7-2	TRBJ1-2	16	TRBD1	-	TGTGCCAGCAGCTTAGGGGGGACAGGGGCGGACTATGGCTACACCTTC	CASSLGGTGADYGYTF
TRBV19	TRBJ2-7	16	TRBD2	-	TGTGCCAGTAGTATCCCTAGCGGCCAGGGCTCCTACGAGCAGTACTTC	CASSIPSGQGSYEQYF
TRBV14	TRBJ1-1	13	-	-	TGTGCCAGCAGCCCCGGACCCCGGGAGGAAGCTTTCTTT	CASSPGPREEAFF
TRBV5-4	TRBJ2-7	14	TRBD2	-	TGTGCCAGCAGCTCCGGGGGGGACTCCTACGAGCAGTACTTC	CASSSGGDSYEQYF
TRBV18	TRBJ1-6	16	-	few	TGTGCCAGCTCACCAATCCGGTTACAGGATAATTCACCCCTCCACTTT	CASSPIRLQDNSPLHF
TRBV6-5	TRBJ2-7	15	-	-	TGTGCCAGCAGTACATTGGGACTCAACTCCTACGAGCAGTACTTC	CASSTLGLNSYEQYF
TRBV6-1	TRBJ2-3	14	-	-	TGTGCCAGCAGTGCCCTCGACAGCACAGATACGCAGTATTTT	CASSALDSTDTQYF
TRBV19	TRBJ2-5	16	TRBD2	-	TGTGCCAGTAGTAGCCTGCGGACTAGCGGAAAAGAGACCCAGTACTTC	CASSSLRTSGKETQYF
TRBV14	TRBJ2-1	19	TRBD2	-	TGTGCCAGCAGCCCCTACGCGTCGGGAGGTGTGTGGTCCTACAATGAGCAGTTCTTC	CASSPYASGGVWSYNEQFF
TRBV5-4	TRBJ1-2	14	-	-	TGTGCCAGCAGCTTGGATATGGCCAACTATGGCTACACCTTC	CASSLDMANYGYTF
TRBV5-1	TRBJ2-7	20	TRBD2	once	TGCGCCAGCAGCTTGGCGTCGGGTTGGGGGACTAGCGGGAGAAACTACGAGCAGTACTTC	CASSLASGWGTSGRNYEQYF
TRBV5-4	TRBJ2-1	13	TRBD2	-	TGTGCCAGCAGCTATGGACTAGTCAATGAGCAGTTCTTC	CASSYGLVNEQFF
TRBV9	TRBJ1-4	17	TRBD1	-	TGTGCCAGCAGCGCGCGCTACTATTGGACAGGAACTGAAAAACTGTTTTTT	CASSARYYWTGTEKLFF
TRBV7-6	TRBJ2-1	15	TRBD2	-	TGTGCCAGCAGCTTAGGCGGACTAGCGGGAGGGAAACAGTTCTTC	CASSLGGLAGGKQFF
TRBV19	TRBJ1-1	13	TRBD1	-	TGTGCCAGCGCTGACAGGGGATACACTGAAGCTTTCTTT	CASADRGYTEAFF
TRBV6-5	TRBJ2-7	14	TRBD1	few	TGTGCCAGCAGTCCGACAGGGGCTAGAATCGAGCAGTACTTC	CASSPTGARIEQYF
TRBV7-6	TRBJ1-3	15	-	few	TGTGCCAGCAGCCGTCTTGTGGGGTCTGGAAACACCATATATTTT	CASSRLVGSGNTIYF
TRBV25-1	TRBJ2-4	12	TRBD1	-	TGTGCCAGCAGCCAGGGGGCGAACATTCAGTACTTC	CASSQGANIQYF
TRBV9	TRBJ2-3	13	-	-	TGTGCCAGCAGCCCCCCCGGCACAGATACGCAGTATTTT	CASSPPGTDTQYF
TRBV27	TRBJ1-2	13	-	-	TGTGCCAGCAGTTTAAGTGGCCTATATGGCTACACCTTC	CASSLSGLYGYTF
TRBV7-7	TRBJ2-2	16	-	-	TGTGCTAGCAGCTTCGATAGCGGAGCGAACACCGGGGAGCTGTTTTTT	CASSFDSGANTGELFF
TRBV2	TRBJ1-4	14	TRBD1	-	TGTGCCAGCAGAACAGGGGAGGGTAATGAAAAACTGTTTTTT	CASRTGEGNEKLFF
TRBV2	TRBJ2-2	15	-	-	TGTGCCAGCACCGAACCCAGGGGGGACACCGGGGAGCTGTTTTTT	CASTEPRGDTGELFF
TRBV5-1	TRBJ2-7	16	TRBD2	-	TGCGCCAGCAGTTATGGCGGGGGTAAGACTTACGAAGAGCAGTACTTC	CASSYGGGKTYEEQYF
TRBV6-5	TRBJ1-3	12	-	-	TGTGCCAGCAGCCCCCCCTCAGGCACCATATATTTT	CASSPPSGTIYF
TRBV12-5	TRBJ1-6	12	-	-	TGTGCTAGTGGTTTGGATAATTCACCCCTCCACTTT	CASGLDNSPLHF
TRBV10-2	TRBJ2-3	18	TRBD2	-	TGCGCCAGCAGTGAGCCGACCACTAGCGGGATGGGCACAGATACGCAGTATTTT	CASSEPTTSGMGTDTQYF
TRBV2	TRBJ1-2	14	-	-	TGTGCCAGCAGAGCCCACCCCGAGTTCGGCGGCTACACCTTC	CASRAHPEFGGYTF
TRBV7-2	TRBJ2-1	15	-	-	TGTGCCAGCAGCCGCCAGGGAGTAGGAAACAATGAGCAGTTCTTC	CASSRQGVGNNEQFF
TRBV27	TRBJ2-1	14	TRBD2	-	TGTGCCGCCAGCACTAGCGGGAGAGGATATGAGCAGTTCTTC	CAASTSGRGYEQFF
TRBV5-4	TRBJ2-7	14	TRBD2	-	TGTGCCAGCAGCTTCGGACGGGAGGGCAACGAGCAGTACTTC	CASSFGREGNEQYF
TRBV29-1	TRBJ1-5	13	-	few	TGCAGCGTTGAACAAGGTGAAAATCAGCCCCAGCATTTT	CSVEQGENQPQHF
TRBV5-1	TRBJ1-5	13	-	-	TGCGCCAGCAGCACGGGAGACAATCAGCCCCAGCATTTT	CASSTGDNQPQHF